A selection of T cell receptor beta chains follows, all from one sample in a study of blood T cells in healthy people across ages. One entry per CDR3 protein results from TCRdb running MiXCR on the 5' RACE reads. The sample lists fewer than 650,000 distinct CDR3 sequences; over 25% were seen once. These data also featured in a second study, about T cells of mothers and their children.

The sample comprised blood. The receptors stem from a boy aged 2 to 9 in good health. Each CDR3 is given with its conserved first and last residue. D genes are given only for firm matches. The size of a clone is reported for some rows only, either as once, few or many, or as a class for expanded clones.

abundance,j_gene,d_gene,v_gene,CDR3nt,CDR3aa
many,TRBJ2-7,.,TRBV20-1,TGCAGTGCTTCCTCCAACGAGCAGTACTTC,CSASSNEQYF
.,TRBJ2-1,.,TRBV27,TGTGCCAGCAGTTTAAAAGGGGGTCGCAATGAGCAGTTCTTC,CASSLKGGRNEQFF
.,TRBJ1-4,.,TRBV7-9,TGTGCCAGCAGCGCCGGACAGCAGACTAATGAAAAACTGTTTTTT,CASSAGQQTNEKLFF
.,TRBJ2-5,.,TRBV5-1,TGCGCCAGCAGCACGAGACCCGGTTCGGCGGGAGAGACCCAGTACTTC,CASSTRPGSAGETQYF
few,TRBJ1-1,.,TRBV6-1,TGTGCCAGCAGTGTTCTCGGACAGAACACTGAAGCTTTCTTT,CASSVLGQNTEAFF
.,TRBJ2-2,.,TRBV15,TGTGCCACCAGCAGAGATTTCGGTCTGCGGATGGGGGAGCTGTTTTTT,CATSRDFGLRMGELFF
many,TRBJ2-1,.,TRBV3-1,TGTGCCAGCAGCCAGGGTCAGGGTGGCAATGAGCAGTTCTTC,CASSQGQGGNEQFF
few,TRBJ1-1,.,TRBV29-1,TGCAGCGTTGAAGTGGGGCACAGTAACACTGAAGCTTTCTTT,CSVEVGHSNTEAFF
.,TRBJ1-1,.,TRBV5-1,TGCGCCAGCAGCGTCCAGGGGCGGGGGAACACTGAAGCTTTCTTT,CASSVQGRGNTEAFF
.,TRBJ2-5,TRBD2,TRBV20-1,TGCAGTGCAGTGGGGGGACGACTAGCGCACCAAGAGACCCAGTACTTC,CSAVGGRLAHQETQYF
.,TRBJ1-4,TRBD1,TRBV5-5,TGTGCCAGCAGCTTGGGGACAGGGGATTCTTATGAAAAACTGTTTTTT,CASSLGTGDSYEKLFF
.,TRBJ2-4,.,TRBV29-1,TGCAGCGTTGAAGTGTCCAAAAACATTCAGTACTTC,CSVEVSKNIQYF
many,TRBJ1-2,.,TRBV14,TGTGCCAGCAGCCAAACCGGGAGAGGCTACACCTTC,CASSQTGRGYTF
.,TRBJ2-3,TRBD1,TRBV9,TGTGCCAGCAGCGTAGAGCTAGTTGGGACAGGGGAAGATACGCAGTATTTT,CASSVELVGTGEDTQYF
.,TRBJ2-1,TRBD1,TRBV12-3/TRBV12-4,TGTGCCAGCTCAGGGACAGTTTACAATGAGCAGTTCTTC,CASSGTVYNEQFF
few,TRBJ2-2,TRBD2,TRBV6-2/TRBV6-3,TGTGCCAGCAGTCGCGGACTAGCGGGAGTGGCCGGGGAGCTGTTTTTT,CASSRGLAGVAGELFF
few,TRBJ2-1,.,TRBV10-1,TGCGCCAGCAGTGAGTCGGGCCGCAATGAGCAGTTCTTC,CASSESGRNEQFF
.,TRBJ2-1,.,TRBV10-3,TGTGCCATCAGGGGGGACGCTTCTTACAATGAGCAGTTCTTC,CAIRGDASYNEQFF
.,TRBJ2-7,.,TRBV9,TGTGCCAGCAGTATTTCCCCCCAGGGTTCCAGTGAGCAGTACTTT,CASSISPQGSSEQYF
many,TRBJ2-1,.,TRBV5-1,TGCGCCAGCAGCCTGAGTGGGGGCGATGAGCAGTTCTTC,CASSLSGGDEQFF
.,TRBJ1-2,.,TRBV12-3/TRBV12-4,TGTGCCAGCAGTTTTCCTGGGGGCGCCGGCTACACCTTC,CASSFPGGAGYTF
.,TRBJ2-1,.,TRBV9,TGTGCCAGCAGCGTCCGACCCTCAGGGCCTGGCAATGAGCAGTTCTTC,CASSVRPSGPGNEQFF
.,TRBJ2-5,.,TRBV20-1,TGCAGTGGCTCGGCAAAGGAGACCCAGTACTTC,CSGSAKETQYF
few,TRBJ1-2,.,TRBV9,TGTGCCAGCAGCGTAGATGTCGCTCCTAACTATGGCTACACCTTC,CASSVDVAPNYGYTF
.,TRBJ2-3,TRBD2,TRBV2,TGTGCCAGCGGGACTAGCGGGGGGGCAACAGATACGCAGTATTTT,CASGTSGGATDTQYF